Included here is one T cell receptor beta chain sequence, with context. The antigen is unknown. It was with 60 Vbeta and 13 Jbeta primers that the PCR ran. As originally analysed: In a later analysis, the count reached about 82 million unique TCR beta chains, with around 10 million shared. Profiling relied on immunoSEQ multiplex PCR, and the TCRdb table lists in-frame clones only, not all of them. That table furnishes V, J and clone size, whereas the DNA furnished D and trimming. The data contain some 160,000 clones, approximately 81% of them singletons. These data are taken from a study of cytomegalovirus exposure and HLA in healthy donors. As for the study in general: The study's early data release held roughly 91 million unique TCRs from HLA-typed donors. Overall study findings and caveats: In vitro testing confirmed a few CMV-associated chains as specific for CMV antigens. According to a later analysis, donors in an Asian-associated ancestry cluster reportedly had fewer N-insertions than the approximately 730-donor mean.

The sequence derives from a man aged 50 or older in good health and CMV-seropositive. The sequenced sample was PBMCs.

Here the CDR3 reads CASSLGTGGWETQYF. Here the CDR3 DNA reads TGTGCCAGCAGCCTCGGGACAGGGGGCTGGGAGACCCAGTACTTC. V gene TRBV5-4 combines with J gene TRBJ2-5, with TRBD1 matching 12 bases. V trimming: 4 bases; J trimming: 5 bases; junction bases outside the gene matches: 6. There are 15 residues in the CDR3. From germline, CDR1 is SGHNT and CDR2 YYREEE (reference sequence).